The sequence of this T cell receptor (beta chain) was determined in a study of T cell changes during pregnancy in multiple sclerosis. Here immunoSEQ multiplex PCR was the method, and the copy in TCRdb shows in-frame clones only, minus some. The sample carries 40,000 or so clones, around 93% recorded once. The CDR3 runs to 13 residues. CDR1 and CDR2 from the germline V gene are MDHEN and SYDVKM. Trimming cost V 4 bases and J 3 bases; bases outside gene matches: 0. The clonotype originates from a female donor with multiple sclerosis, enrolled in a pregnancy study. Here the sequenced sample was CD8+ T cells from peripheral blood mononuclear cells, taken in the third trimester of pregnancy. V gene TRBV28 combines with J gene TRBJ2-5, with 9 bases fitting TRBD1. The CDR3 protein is CASSWTGEETQYF. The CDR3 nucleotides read TGTGCCAGCAGTTGGACAGGGGAAGAGACCCAGTACTTC.